A single sample gave rise to the 21 T cell receptor beta chains below, sequenced in a study of vaccination effects on CD4 cells after COVID-19. Using immunoSEQ multiplex PCR, the repertoire was profiled, and TCRdb retains in-frame clones only, with some absent. The sample has tens of thousands of clones; 75% to 85% are singletons. Their antigen targets remain unknown. With the ViraFEST assay, the study expanded antigen-specific CD4+ T cells using viral peptide pools, then sequenced them. With roughly 10 days of culture completed, CD4+ T cells were isolated. Vaccinees lacked prior SARS-CoV-2 infection and tested negative for nucleocapsid antibodies. The sample was CD4+ T cells from PBMCs cultured with HCoV-OC43 spike peptides, taken before COVID-19 vaccination. Documented subset: HCoV-OC43 spike overlapping peptide pool stimulation. All receptors come from a human donor who received a COVID-19 vaccine.

V usage is TRBV29-1 and J usage is TRBJ2-1; TRBD1 or TRBD2 may be the D gene (6 bases each). V lost 6 bases, J lost 7 bases, and 16 bases lay in between. The CDR3 is 13 amino acids. The germline V gene encodes CDR1 SQVTM and CDR2 ANQGSEA. DNA for the CDR3: TGCAGCGTCGAGGGTGGGGGGCATAATGAGCAGTTCTTC. This encodes CSVEGGGHNEQFF.

Of note for this clone: The same CDR3 arises from other DNA sequences in this sample as well. V and J are TRBV12-3 or TRBV12-4 and TRBJ1-6; D gene uncertain. Trimming stripped 5 bases from V and 8 bases from J, with 7 bases between. The CDR3 extends over 12 amino acids. CDR3 residues: CASSEGYSPLHF. The CDR3, as DNA: TGTGCCAGCAGTGAGGGTTATTCACCCCTCCACTTT.

This clone was counted a single time. The chain recombines TRBV5-1 with TRBJ2-2; 10 nucleotides align to TRBD1. With V trimmed by 2 bases and J by 1 base, 14 bases remained unmatched. Looked up from germline, CDR1 is SGHRS and CDR2 is YFSETQ. This CDR3 has 20 residues. The CDR3 is CASSFTVGQGVSLNTGELFF. The CDR3 bases are TGCGCCAGCAGCTTTACCGTCGGACAGGGGGTATCCTTGAACACCGGGGAGCTGTTTTTT.

The V gene is TRBV7-2, the J gene TRBJ1-1; D is possibly TRBD1 (5 bases). The CDR3 loop spans 15 amino acids. Germline V gene data show CDR1 as SGHTA and CDR2 as FQGNSA. V lost 5 bases and J lost 4, with 17 bases in between. Here the CDR3 reads CASSPGRGRATEAFF. The CDR3 DNA reads as TGTGCCAGCAGCCCGGGTCGGGGGAGGGCCACTGAAGCTTTCTTT.

This clone was seen once. The chain couples TRBV10-3 to TRBJ2-7; D is unclear. CDR1 ENHRY and CDR2 SYGVKD come from the germline V gene. The V gene lost 10 bases and the J gene lost 3 bases, with 4 bases spanning the gap. The CDR3 loop spans 9 amino acids. The CDR3 loop reads CARNYEQYV. CDR3 sequence (DNA): TGTGCCAGAAACTACGAGCAGTACGTC.

This clone was seen a few times. This chain connects TRBV2 to TRBJ1-6; possible D gene TRBD1, 6 bases. Germline V gene data show CDR1 as SNHLY and CDR2 as FYNNEI. V shed 5 bases and J shed 8 bases, with 13 bases lying between them. This CDR3 contains 14 residues. The CDR3 DNA is TGTGCCAGCAGTAGGGACAACGGGCATTCACCCCTCCACTTT. Translation gives CASSRDNGHSPLHF.

There are a few counts of this clone. This sequence joins TRBV21-1 and TRBJ1-4. TRBV21-1 is classified as a pseudogene. This CDR3 is built from 11 residues. As DNA, the CDR3 is TGTGCCAGCAGCAACGGGGACAAACTGTTTTTT. This sequence encodes CASSNGDKLFF.

This chain's CDR3 is CASSFEGLTTEAFF. The DNA of the CDR3 is TGCGCCAGCAGCTTCGAGGGTCTGACCACTGAAGCTTTCTTT. The chain has TRBV5-1 and TRBJ1-1; D not certain. Per germline, CDR1 SGHRS and CDR2 YFSETQ. The CDR3 has 14 residues. Trimming shortened V by 2 bases and J by 4 bases, and 12 bases separated the two germline ends. Drawing the rest from reference TRBV5-1 and TRBJ1-1, the complete variable domain is KAGVTQTPRYLIKTRGQQVTLSCSPISGHRSVSWYQQTPGQGLQFLFEYFSETQRNKGNFPGRFSGRQFSNSRSEMNVSTLELGDSALYLCASSFEGLTTEAFFGQGTRLTVV.

This chain joins TRBV5-4 and TRBJ2-3; either TRBD1 or TRBD2 may supply D (5 bases each). Germline CDR1 and CDR2: SGHNT and YYREEE (reference sequence). V lost 4 bases, J lost 2 bases, and 14 bases lay in between. This CDR3 contains 15 residues. CDR3 sequence (DNA): TGTGCCAGCAGCCTATCCGGGACCGCCACAGATACGCAGTATTTT. Protein product: CASSLSGTATDTQYF.

The rearrangement joins TRBV9 to TRBJ2-3; D not resolved. V was shortened by 1 base and J by 2 bases, with 11 bases between the two germline ends. The CDR3 runs 15 residues. From germline, CDR1 is SGDLS and CDR2 YYNGEE. CDR3 bases: TGTGCCAGCAGCGTATTCCTAGTCGACACAGATACGCAGTATTTT. The encoded protein is CASSVFLVDTDTQYF.

The chain links TRBV6-2 or TRBV6-3 to TRBJ2-3, with D maybe TRBD2 (5 bases). The CDR3 loop spans 14 amino acids. Looked up from germline, CDR1 is MNHEY and CDR2 is SVGEGT. The V end lost 5 bases, the J end lost 0 bases, and 9 bases lay between the germline ends. The CDR3 region has the DNA TGTGCCAGCAGTCAGCGGTTTAGCACAGATACGCAGTATTTT. It translates to CASSQRFSTDTQYF.

The chain combines TRBV7-2 with TRBJ2-1; 7 nucleotides match TRBD2. There are 14 residues in the CDR3. With V trimmed by 6 bases and J by 4 bases, 6 bases remained unmatched. Germline assignment: CDR1 SGHTA and CDR2 FQGNSA. CDR3 protein: CASRSTSPYNEQFF. In nucleotides, the CDR3 is TGTGCCAGCAGATCGACTAGCCCGTACAATGAGCAGTTCTTC.

The chain recombines TRBV6-5 with TRBJ1-2; D may be TRBD1 (6 bases). The CDR3 contains 14 residues. Trimming took 7 bases from V and 4 from J, leaving 16 bases between them. Germline V gives CDR1 MNHEY, CDR2 SVGAGI. The CDR3 DNA reads as TGTGCCAGCAAGCTAGACGGGGGCCTCTATGGCTACACCTTC. As protein: CASKLDGGLYGYTF.

V gene TRBV28 combines with J gene TRBJ1-2; 9 bases line up with TRBD1. The germline gives CDR1 MDHEN, CDR2 SYDVKM. CDR3 length equals 16 residues. J was trimmed by 8 bases and V by 2 bases; bases with no gene match: 12. The DNA for the CDR3 is TGTGCCAGCAGTTTACGGCAGTACAGGGGGCCGAGAGGCTACACCTTC. Its translation is CASSLRQYRGPRGYTF.

The chain employs TRBV5-1 and TRBJ2-1; D perhaps matches TRBD2 (6 bases). The CDR3 consists of 14 residues. The V gene lost 3 bases and the J gene lost 5 bases, with 12 bases spanning the gap. The germline gives CDR1 SGHRS, CDR2 YFSETQ. The CDR3: CASSYTGTHNEQFF. The CDR3, as DNA: TGCGCCAGCAGCTACACCGGGACTCACAATGAGCAGTTCTTC.

This chain links TRBV2 with TRBJ2-7; either TRBD1 or TRBD2 may fit D (6 bases each). CDR3 length equals 14 residues. Germline assignment: CDR1 SNHLY and CDR2 FYNNEI. V was pared by 4 bases and J by 4 bases, with 14 bases between. The DNA for the CDR3 is TGTGCCAGCAGTGCGCGGGACACGATATACGAGCAGTACGTC. Its translation: CASSARDTIYEQYV.

This clone was seen a few times. This rearrangement joins TRBV5-1 to TRBJ1-6; D gene ambiguous. V gave up 0 bases and J gave up 6 bases, with 10 bases separating them. CDR1 and CDR2 (germline): SGHRS, YFSETQ. The CDR3 is made up of 15 amino acids. The CDR3 sequence is CASSLVWAFNSPLHF. In DNA, the CDR3 is TGCGCCAGCAGCTTGGTTTGGGCCTTTAATTCACCCCTCCACTTT.

The chain is built from TRBV5-1 and TRBJ1-3, with TRBD1 as a possible D gene (6 bases). The CDR3 length is 19 residues. The V end lost 4 bases, the J end lost 1 base, and 24 bases lay between the germline ends. The germline V gene has CDR1 SGHRS and CDR2 YFSETQ. The CDR3 DNA is TGCGCCAGCAGCCCTTGGGCCCGGGGGGCAGAGAAATCTGGAAACACCATATATTTT. This sequence encodes CASSPWARGAEKSGNTIYF.

V gene TRBV5-5 combines with J gene TRBJ2-7; unclear D gene. The ends were cut back, 0 bases at V and 6 bases at J, with 7 bases in the middle. CDR1 SGHKS and CDR2 YYEKEE come from the germline V gene (reference sequence). The CDR3 runs to 12 residues. The chain's CDR3 is CASSLDGPEQYV. The CDR3 DNA follows: TGTGCCAGCAGCTTGGATGGGCCCGAGCAGTACGTC.

The gene calls are TRBV29-1 and TRBJ1-4; 7 positions match TRBD1. The junction had 4 bases not matched to a gene; V was cut back by 7 bases and J by 2 bases. Germline assignment: CDR1 SQVTM and CDR2 ANQGSEA. The CDR3 length is 13 residues. The CDR3 DNA follows: TGCAGCGCCCGCAGGGGGACTAATGAAAAACTGTTTTTT. Its protein is CSARRGTNEKLFF. Full variable domain (outside the CDR3, taken from reference TRBV29-1 and TRBJ1-4): SAVISQKPSRDICQRGTSLTIQCQVDSQVTMMFWYRQQPGQSLTLIATANQGSEATYESGFVIDKFPISRPNLTFSTLTVSNMSPEDSSIYLCSARRGTNEKLFFGSGTQLSVL.

The chain has TRBV3-1 (or the pseudogene TRBV3-2) and TRBJ1-2, with D unclear. V gave up 1 base and J gave up 8 bases, with 14 bases separating them. The germline V gene encodes CDR1 LGHDT and CDR2 YNNKEL (reference sequence). This CDR3 region has 14 residues. CDR3 in amino acids: CASSQAAGDAGYTF. The CDR3 DNA reads TGTGCCAGCAGCCAAGCGGCAGGCGACGCCGGCTACACCTTC.